The rows below give T cell receptor beta chains drawn from one sample of a study of T cell responses to AZD1222 COVID-19 vaccine. Some clones are missing from TCRdb's copy, which holds only in-frame ones; the method was immunoSEQ multiplex PCR. The sample consists of 75,000 to 80,000 clones, roughly 80% of them appearing once. This sample comprised peripheral blood, obtained 28 days after the second dose of the MenACWY control vaccine. The receptors originated from an adult who received the MenACWY meningococcal vaccine as a control. Each CDR3 is given with its conserved first and last residue. The D gene is left open where the match is weak. The size field is filled for only some rows; it gives once, few, many or a size class.

TRBJ2-1,TRBV3-1/TRBV3-2,NA,TRBD2,TGTGCCAGCAGCCTGGGGACTAGCGGGGTAATGTCCTACAATGAGCAGTTCTTC,CASSLGTSGVMSYNEQFF
TRBJ1-4,TRBV6-6,NA,NA,TGTGCCAGCAGCCCCGGGGGGGGGACAACTAATGAAAAACTGTTTTTT,CASSPGGGTTNEKLFF
TRBJ1-2,TRBV4-3,NA,TRBD1,TGCGCCAGCAGCCAAGTATCGTCAGGGGGCTGGGGCTACACCTTC,CASSQVSSGGWGYTF
TRBJ2-3,TRBV6-5,NA,NA,TGTGCCAGCAGTTACTCGGGCTCTAGCACAGATACGCAGTATTTT,CASSYSGSSTDTQYF
TRBJ1-2,TRBV2,NA,NA,TGTGCCAGCAGCAATACCCGGGCCTCCGGCACCTTC,CASSNTRASGTF
TRBJ1-2,TRBV10-1,NA,TRBD1,TGCGCCAGCACCCTCCTTGACAGGACAGGGAGCCCCACTAACTATGGCTACACCTTC,CASTLLDRTGSPTNYGYTF
TRBJ2-7,TRBV19,NA,NA,TGTGCCAGTAGTATTACAGTTTCAGCCTACGAGCAGTACTTC,CASSITVSAYEQYF
TRBJ1-2,TRBV19,once,NA,TGTGCCAGTAGTATCCACGGACGAGATGGTAACTATGGCTACACCTTC,CASSIHGRDGNYGYTF
TRBJ1-4,TRBV29-1,few,NA,TGCAGCGTTGAAGAGACAAATGAAAAACTGTTTTTT,CSVEETNEKLFF
TRBJ1-1,TRBV7-6,NA,NA,TGTGCCAGCAGCTTAGCGGTTGGTAAGGAAGCTTTCTTT,CASSLAVGKEAFF
TRBJ1-1,TRBV28,NA,NA,TGTGCCAGCAGTTTCGCAGGGTGGAACACTGAAGCTTTCTTT,CASSFAGWNTEAFF
TRBJ2-2,TRBV5-1,NA,NA,TGCGCCAGCAGCTTGGGTGCCGCCCAGGGTATCGGGGAGCTGTTTTTT,CASSLGAAQGIGELFF
TRBJ2-7,TRBV18,NA,NA,TGTGCCAGCTCACAGGGTCCCGGCTACGAGCAGTACTTC,CASSQGPGYEQYF
TRBJ1-2,TRBV5-4,few,NA,TGTGCCAGCAGCTCCGGGGGTTCCTATGGCTACACCTTC,CASSSGGSYGYTF
TRBJ2-7,TRBV6-5,NA,TRBD2,TGTGCCAGCAGGTGGAGCGGGGGGGGTTCCTACGAGCAGTACTTC,CASRWSGGGSYEQYF
TRBJ1-4,TRBV14,once,NA,TGTGCCAGCAGCCAACTCCCCGACGGGTCGGGTAATGAAAAACTGTTTTTT,CASSQLPDGSGNEKLFF